What follows describes a single T cell receptor (beta chain). Measured with immunoSEQ multiplex PCR; TCRdb has only the in-frame clones, and not every one. Here the sample spans under 60,000 clones, 65% to 85% being singletons. This specimen belongs to a study of OX40 agonist ivuxolimab in advanced cancers. At the level of the study: Cohort: 75% to 90% men, mean age roughly 60, aged roughly 23 to 90.

This material consisted of CD4+ or CD8+ T cells sorted from blood, taken in a trial of the OX40 agonist ivuxolimab. The origin of this receptor is an adult with an advanced solid tumor such as melanoma, head and neck, liver or kidney cancer.

For the CDR3, the DNA is TGTGCCAGCGTTGCGCGGAACTATGGCTACACCTTC. Translated, it gives CASVARNYGYTF. The chain recombines TRBV6-6 with TRBJ1-2; D gene uncertain. Germline V gene lookup returns CDR1 MNHNY and CDR2 SVGAGI (reference sequence). Between the trimmed V and J ends, which lost 8 bases and 2 bases, there was a span of 9 bases. The CDR3 extends over 12 amino acids.